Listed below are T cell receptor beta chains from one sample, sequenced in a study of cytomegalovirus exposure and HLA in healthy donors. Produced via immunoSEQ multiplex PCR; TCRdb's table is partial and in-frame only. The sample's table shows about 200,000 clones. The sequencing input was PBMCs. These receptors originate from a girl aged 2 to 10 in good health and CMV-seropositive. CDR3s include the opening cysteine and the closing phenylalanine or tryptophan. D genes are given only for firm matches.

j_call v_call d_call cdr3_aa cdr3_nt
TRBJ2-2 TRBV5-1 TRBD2 CASSSSTSRNTGELFF TGCGCCAGCAGCTCATCGACTAGCCGTAACACCGGGGAGCTGTTTTTT
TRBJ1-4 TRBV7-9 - CASSLGQPTNEKLFF TGTGCCAGCAGCTTAGGACAACCAACTAATGAAAAACTGTTTTTT
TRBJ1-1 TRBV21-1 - CASSGGDRGPDEAFF TGTGCCAGCAGCGGGGGTGACAGGGGGCCGGATGAAGCTTTCTTT
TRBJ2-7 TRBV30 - CAWSRVSYEQYF TGTGCCTGGAGCAGGGTCTCCTACGAGCAGTACTTC
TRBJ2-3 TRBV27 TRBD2 CASSLRGLSTDTQYF TGTGCCAGCAGTTTAAGGGGACTAAGCACAGATACGCAGTATTTT
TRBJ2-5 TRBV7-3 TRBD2 CASSPGTSGRMETQYF TGTGCCAGCAGCCCTGGGACTAGCGGGAGGATGGAGACCCAGTACTTC
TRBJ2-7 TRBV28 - CASSPPYYEQYF TGTGCCAGCAGCCCGCCCTACTACGAGCAGTACTTC
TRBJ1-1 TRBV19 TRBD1 CASSTPEAGGLGHLDTEAFF TGTGCCAGTAGTACCCCCGAAGCAGGGGGGCTAGGGCATCTCGACACTGAAGCTTTCTTT
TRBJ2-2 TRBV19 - CASSSYRGGASASNTGELFF TGTGCCAGTAGTAGTTACAGGGGTGGAGCTAGCGCCTCGAACACCGGGGAGCTGTTTTTT
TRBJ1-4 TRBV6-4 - CASRRITFNEKLFF TGTGCCAGCAGGAGGATAACATTCAATGAAAAACTGTTTTTT
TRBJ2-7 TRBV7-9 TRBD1 CASIPPPGTGGLYEQYF TGTGCCAGCATCCCTCCGCCCGGGACAGGGGGACTTTACGAGCAGTACTTC
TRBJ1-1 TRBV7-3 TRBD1 CASSPQPGQGGTEAFF TGTGCCAGCAGCCCACAACCCGGACAGGGGGGAACTGAAGCTTTCTTT
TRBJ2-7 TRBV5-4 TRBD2 CASSLAGGSYEQYF TGTGCCAGCAGCTTGGCGGGCGGGAGCTACGAGCAGTACTTC
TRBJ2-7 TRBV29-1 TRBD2 CSAGGDEQYF TGCAGCGCCGGGGGGGACGAGCAGTACTTC
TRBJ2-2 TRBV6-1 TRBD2 CASTRTSDTGELFF TGTGCCAGCACTAGGACTAGCGACACCGGGGAGCTGTTTTTT
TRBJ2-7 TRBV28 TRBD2 CASSFIVGAGGYEQYF TGTGCCAGCAGTTTCATCGTAGGAGCGGGAGGCTACGAGCAGTACTTC
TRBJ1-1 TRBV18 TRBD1 CASSPLGQGVTEAFF TGTGCCAGCTCACCACTAGGTCAGGGGGTCACTGAAGCTTTCTTT
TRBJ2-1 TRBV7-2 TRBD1 CASSLEGQSQFF TGTGCCAGCAGCTTAGAGGGACAGTCACAGTTCTTC
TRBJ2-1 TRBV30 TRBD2 CAWSEPGLASNEQFF TGTGCCTGGAGTGAACCGGGACTAGCCTCCAATGAGCAGTTCTTC
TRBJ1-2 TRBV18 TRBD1 CASSPETGGINYGYTF TGTGCCAGCTCACCAGAGACAGGGGGGATTAACTATGGCTACACCTTC
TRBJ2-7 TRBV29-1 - CSVVQGITYEQYF TGCAGCGTAGTACAGGGTATTACCTACGAGCAGTACTTC
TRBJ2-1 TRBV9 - CASSVRTPAIGAGGSSYNEQFF TGTGCCAGCAGCGTCCGGACTCCAGCGATTGGTGCCGGAGGAAGCTCCTACAATGAGCAGTTCTTC
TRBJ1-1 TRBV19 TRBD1 CASKTGQGVPEAFF TGTGCCAGTAAAACAGGACAGGGGGTTCCTGAAGCTTTCTTT
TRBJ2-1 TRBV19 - CASSILANEQFF TGTGCCAGTAGTATCCTAGCGAATGAGCAGTTCTTC
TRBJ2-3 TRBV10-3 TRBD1 CAIRWDSSSTDTQYF TGTGCCATCAGATGGGACAGCTCTAGCACAGATACGCAGTATTTT
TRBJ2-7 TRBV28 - CASNPQGRGAEQYF TGTGCCAGCAACCCCCAGGGGAGGGGGGCCGAGCAGTACTTC
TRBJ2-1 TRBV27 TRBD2 CASSTHFPGLAGVYEQFF TGTGCCAGCAGTACCCATTTCCCGGGACTAGCGGGAGTCTATGAGCAGTTCTTC
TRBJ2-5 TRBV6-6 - CASSFRRETQYF TGTGCCAGCAGTTTTAGGAGAGAGACCCAGTACTTC
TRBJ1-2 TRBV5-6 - CASSLLEDTAYGYTF TGTGCCAGCAGCTTGCTAGAGGACACAGCATATGGCTACACCTTC
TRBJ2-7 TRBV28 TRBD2 CASTPAGAPYEQYF TGTGCCAGCACTCCCGCGGGAGCGCCCTACGAGCAGTACTTC
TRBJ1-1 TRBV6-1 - CASSVDGGGEAFF TGTGCCAGCAGTGTGGACGGCGGGGGTGAAGCTTTCTTT
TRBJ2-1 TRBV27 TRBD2 CASSPLGLAGGYNEQFF TGTGCCAGCAGTCCGCTGGGACTAGCGGGAGGTTACAATGAGCAGTTCTTC
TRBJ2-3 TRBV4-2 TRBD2 CASSQDKLAGSTDTQYF TGTGCCAGCAGCCAAGATAAACTAGCGGGTAGCACAGATACGCAGTATTTT
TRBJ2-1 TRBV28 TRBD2 CASRTRGASGDANYNEQFF TGTGCCAGCAGAACAAGGGGCGCTAGCGGCGATGCTAACTACAATGAGCAGTTCTTC
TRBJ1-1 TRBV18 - CASSPRANTEAFF TGTGCCAGCTCACCACGGGCTAACACTGAAGCTTTCTTT
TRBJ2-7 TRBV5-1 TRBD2 CASSLGTGGIDEQYF TGCGCCAGCAGCTTGGGTACGGGAGGGATCGACGAGCAGTACTTC
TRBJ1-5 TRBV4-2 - CASSQDQNTNQPQHF TGTGCCAGCAGCCAAGATCAGAACACCAATCAGCCCCAGCATTTT
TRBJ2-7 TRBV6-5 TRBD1 CASSYPGGYEQYF TGTGCCAGCAGTTACCCAGGGGGCTACGAGCAGTACTTC
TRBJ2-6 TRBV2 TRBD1 CARKWDRVGSGANVLTF TGTGCCAGGAAATGGGACAGGGTTGGGTCTGGGGCCAACGTCCTGACTTTC
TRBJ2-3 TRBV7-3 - CASSSGQFTDTQYF TGTGCCAGCAGCTCCGGACAATTCACAGATACGCAGTATTTT
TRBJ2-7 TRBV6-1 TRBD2 CASSESFLLASGRYEQYF TGTGCCAGCAGTGAAAGTTTCTTGTTGGCTAGCGGGAGATACGAGCAGTACTTC
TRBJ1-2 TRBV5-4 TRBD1 CASSLRLITGEGRGYTF TGTGCCAGCAGCTTGAGATTGATAACAGGGGAAGGTCGTGGCTACACCTTC
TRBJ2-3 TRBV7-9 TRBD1 CASSLGQGPTDTQYF TGTGCCAGCAGCTTAGGACAGGGGCCCACAGATACGCAGTATTTT
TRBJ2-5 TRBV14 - CASSLLVETQYF TGTGCCAGCAGCCTCCTTGTGGAGACCCAGTACTTC
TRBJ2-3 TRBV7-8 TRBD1 CASSARTGVTDTQYF TGTGCCAGCAGCGCCCGGACAGGGGTCACAGATACGCAGTATTTT
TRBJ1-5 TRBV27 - CASKTPGREGQPQHF TGTGCCAGCAAAACACCGGGGAGGGAAGGCCAGCCCCAGCATTTT
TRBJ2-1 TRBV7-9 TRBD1 CASSFGQGPYNEQFF TGTGCCAGCAGCTTCGGACAGGGCCCCTACAATGAGCAGTTCTTC
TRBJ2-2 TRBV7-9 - CASSFPGELFF TGTGCCAGCAGCTTTCCTGGGGAGCTGTTTTTT
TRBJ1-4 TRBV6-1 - CASSSGTATNEKLFF TGTGCCAGCAGTTCGGGGACTGCAACTAATGAAAAACTGTTTTTT
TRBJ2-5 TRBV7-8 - CASSPPRAQGETQYF TGTGCCAGCAGCCCACCGCGCGCCCAGGGGGAGACCCAGTACTTC